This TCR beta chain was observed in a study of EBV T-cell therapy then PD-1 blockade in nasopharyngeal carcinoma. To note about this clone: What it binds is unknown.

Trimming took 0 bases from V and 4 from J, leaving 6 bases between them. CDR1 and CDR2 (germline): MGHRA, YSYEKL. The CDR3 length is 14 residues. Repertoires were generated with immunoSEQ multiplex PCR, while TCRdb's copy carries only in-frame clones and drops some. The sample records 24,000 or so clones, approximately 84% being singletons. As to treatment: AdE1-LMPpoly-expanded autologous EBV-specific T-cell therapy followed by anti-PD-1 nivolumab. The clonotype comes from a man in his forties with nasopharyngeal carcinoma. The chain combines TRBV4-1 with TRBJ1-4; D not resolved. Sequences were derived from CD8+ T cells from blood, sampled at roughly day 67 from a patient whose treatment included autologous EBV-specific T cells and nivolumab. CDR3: CASSQEEFNEKLFF. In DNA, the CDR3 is TGCGCCAGCAGCCAAGAAGAGTTTAATGAAAAACTGTTTTTT.